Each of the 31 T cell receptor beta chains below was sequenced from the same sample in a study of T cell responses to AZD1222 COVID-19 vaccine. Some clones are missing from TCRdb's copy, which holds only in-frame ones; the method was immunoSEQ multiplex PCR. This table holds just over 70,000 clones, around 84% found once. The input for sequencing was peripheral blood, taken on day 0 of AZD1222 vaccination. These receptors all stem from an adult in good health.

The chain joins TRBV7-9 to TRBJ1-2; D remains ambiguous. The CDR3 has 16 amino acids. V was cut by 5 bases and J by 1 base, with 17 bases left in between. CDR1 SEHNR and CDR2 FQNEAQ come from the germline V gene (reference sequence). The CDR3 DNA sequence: TGTGCCAGCAGCCCCACCGGACGGGAGAGTAACTATGGCTACACCTTC. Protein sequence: CASSPTGRESNYGYTF.

CDR3 sequence (DNA): TGCGCCAGCAGCTTGGCCGAGACAGGTTACAATGAGCAGTTCTTC. Translating gives CASSLAETGYNEQFF. The chain uses TRBV5-1 and TRBJ2-1; D is perhaps TRBD1 (6 bases). The CDR3 spans 15 residues. V lost 0 bases, J lost 4 bases, and 11 bases lay in between. Germline V gene lookup returns CDR1 SGHRS and CDR2 YFSETQ.

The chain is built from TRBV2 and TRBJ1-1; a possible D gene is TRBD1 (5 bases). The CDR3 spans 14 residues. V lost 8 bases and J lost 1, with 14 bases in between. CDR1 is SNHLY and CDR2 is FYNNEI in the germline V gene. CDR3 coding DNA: TGTGCCAGCGGGTTACAGGCTACGAACACTGAAGCTTTCTTT. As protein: CASGLQATNTEAFF.

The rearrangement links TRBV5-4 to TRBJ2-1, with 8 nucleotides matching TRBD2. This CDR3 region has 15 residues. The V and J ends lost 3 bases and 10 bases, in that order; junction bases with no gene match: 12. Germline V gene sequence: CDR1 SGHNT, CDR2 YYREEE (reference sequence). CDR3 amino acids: CASSSMAGGFWEQFF. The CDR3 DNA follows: TGTGCCAGCAGCTCTATGGCGGGAGGATTTTGGGAGCAGTTCTTC. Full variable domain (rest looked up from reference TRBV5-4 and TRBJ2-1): ETGVTQSPTHLIKTRGQQVTLRCSSQSGHNTVSWYQQALGQGPQFIFQYYREEENGRGNFPPRFSGLQFPNYSSELNVNALELDDSALYLCASSSMAGGFWEQFFGPGTRLTVL.

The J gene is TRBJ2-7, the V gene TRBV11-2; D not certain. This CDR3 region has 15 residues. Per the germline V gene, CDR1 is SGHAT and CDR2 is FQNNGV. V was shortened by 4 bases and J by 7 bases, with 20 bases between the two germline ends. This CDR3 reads CASSSLLPTLEEQYF. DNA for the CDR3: TGTGCCAGCAGCTCTCTTTTGCCCACTCTTGAGGAGCAGTACTTC.

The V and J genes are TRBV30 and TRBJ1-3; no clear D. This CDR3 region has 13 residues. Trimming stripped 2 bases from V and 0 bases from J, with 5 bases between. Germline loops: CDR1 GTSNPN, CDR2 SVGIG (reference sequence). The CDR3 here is CAWSTSSGNTIYF. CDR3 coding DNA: TGTGCCTGGAGTACCAGCTCTGGAAACACCATATATTTT.

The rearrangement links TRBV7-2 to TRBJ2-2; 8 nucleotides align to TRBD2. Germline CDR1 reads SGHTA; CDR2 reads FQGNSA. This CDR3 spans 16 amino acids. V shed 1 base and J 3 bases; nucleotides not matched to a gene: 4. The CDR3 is CASSLGPAGDTGELFF. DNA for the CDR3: TGTGCCAGCAGCTTAGGTCCAGCGGGGGACACCGGGGAGCTGTTTTTT.

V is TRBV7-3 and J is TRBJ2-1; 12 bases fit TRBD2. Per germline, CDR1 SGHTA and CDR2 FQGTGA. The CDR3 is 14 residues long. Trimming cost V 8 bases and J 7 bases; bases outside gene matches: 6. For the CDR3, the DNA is TGTGCCAGCGCCACTAGCGGGGGGATTAATGAGCAGTTCTTC. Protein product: CASATSGGINEQFF.

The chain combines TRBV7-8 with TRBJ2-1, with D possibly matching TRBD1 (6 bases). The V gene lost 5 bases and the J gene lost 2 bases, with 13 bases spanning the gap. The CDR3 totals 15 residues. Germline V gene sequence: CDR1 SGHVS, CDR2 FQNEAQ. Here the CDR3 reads CASSLTGHPYNEQFF. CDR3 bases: TGTGCCAGCAGCCTCACGGGACACCCCTACAATGAGCAGTTCTTC.

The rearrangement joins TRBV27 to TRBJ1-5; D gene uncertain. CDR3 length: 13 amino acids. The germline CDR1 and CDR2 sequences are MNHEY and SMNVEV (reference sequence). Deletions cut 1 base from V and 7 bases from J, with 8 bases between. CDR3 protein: CASSLFTTQPQHF. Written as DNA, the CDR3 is TGTGCCAGCAGTTTATTTACAACACAGCCCCAGCATTTT.

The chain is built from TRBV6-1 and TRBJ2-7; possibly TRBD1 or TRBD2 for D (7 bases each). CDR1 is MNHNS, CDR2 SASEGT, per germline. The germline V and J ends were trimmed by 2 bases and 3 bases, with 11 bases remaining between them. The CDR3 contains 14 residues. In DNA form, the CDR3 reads TGTGCCAGCAGTGAACAGGGGGGGTACTACGAGCAGTACTTC. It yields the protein CASSEQGGYYEQYF.

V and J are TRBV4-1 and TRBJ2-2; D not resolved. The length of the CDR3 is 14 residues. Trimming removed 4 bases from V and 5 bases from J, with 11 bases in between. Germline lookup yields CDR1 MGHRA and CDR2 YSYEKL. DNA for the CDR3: TGCGCCAGCAGCCCAGAACGGGCTACCGGGGAGCTGTTTTTT. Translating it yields CASSPERATGELFF.

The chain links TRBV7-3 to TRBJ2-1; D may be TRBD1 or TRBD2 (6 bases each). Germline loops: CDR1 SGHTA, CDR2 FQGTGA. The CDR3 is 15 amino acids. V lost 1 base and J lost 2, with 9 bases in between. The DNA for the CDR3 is TGTGCCAGCAGCTTAAAACGGGGGCCCTACAATGAGCAGTTCTTC. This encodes CASSLKRGPYNEQFF.

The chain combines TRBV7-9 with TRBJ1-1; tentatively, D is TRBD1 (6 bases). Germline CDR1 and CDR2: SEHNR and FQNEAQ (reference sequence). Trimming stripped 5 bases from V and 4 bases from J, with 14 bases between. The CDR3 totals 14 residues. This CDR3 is CASSAQGAATEAFF. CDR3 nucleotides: TGTGCCAGCAGCGCACAGGGTGCGGCCACTGAAGCTTTCTTT.

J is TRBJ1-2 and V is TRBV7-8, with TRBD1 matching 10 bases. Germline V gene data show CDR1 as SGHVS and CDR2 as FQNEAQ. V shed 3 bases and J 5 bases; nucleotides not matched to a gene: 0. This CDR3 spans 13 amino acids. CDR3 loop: CASSLGQGYGYTF. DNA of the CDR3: TGTGCCAGCAGCTTGGGACAGGGGTATGGCTACACCTTC.

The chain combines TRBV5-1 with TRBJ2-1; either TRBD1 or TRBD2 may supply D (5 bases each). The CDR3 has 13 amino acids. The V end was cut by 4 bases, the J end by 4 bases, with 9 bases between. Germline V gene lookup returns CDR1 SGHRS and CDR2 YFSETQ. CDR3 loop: CASSPEGYNEQFF. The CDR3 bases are TGCGCCAGCAGCCCCGAGGGGTACAATGAGCAGTTCTTC. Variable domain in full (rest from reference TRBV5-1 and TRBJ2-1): KAGVTQTPRYLIKTRGQQVTLSCSPISGHRSVSWYQQTPGQGLQFLFEYFSETQRNKGNFPGRFSGRQFSNSRSEMNVSTLELGDSALYLCASSPEGYNEQFFGPGTRLTVL.

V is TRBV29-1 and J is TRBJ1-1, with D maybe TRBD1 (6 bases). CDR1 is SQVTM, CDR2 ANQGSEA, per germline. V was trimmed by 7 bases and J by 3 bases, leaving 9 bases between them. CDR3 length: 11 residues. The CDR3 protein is CSGRGYTEAFF. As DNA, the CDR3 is TGCAGCGGCAGGGGCTACACTGAAGCTTTCTTT.

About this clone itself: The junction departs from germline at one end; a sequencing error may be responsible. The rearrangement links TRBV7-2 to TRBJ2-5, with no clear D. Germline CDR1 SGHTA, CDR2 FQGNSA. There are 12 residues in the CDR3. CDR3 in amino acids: CASSLGSRPPDF. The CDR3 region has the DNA TGTGCCAGCAGCCTCGGCAGCCGGCCCCCGGACTTC.

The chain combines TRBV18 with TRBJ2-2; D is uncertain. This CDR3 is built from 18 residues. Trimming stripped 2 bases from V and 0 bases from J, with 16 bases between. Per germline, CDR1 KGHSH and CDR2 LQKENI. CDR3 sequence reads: CASSPNPLAFANTGELFF. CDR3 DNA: TGTGCCAGCTCACCAAACCCACTGGCGTTCGCGAACACCGGGGAGCTGTTTTTT.

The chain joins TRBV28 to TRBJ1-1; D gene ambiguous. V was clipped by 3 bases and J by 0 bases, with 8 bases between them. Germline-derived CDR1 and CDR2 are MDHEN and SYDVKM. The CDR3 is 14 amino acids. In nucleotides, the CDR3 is TGTGCCAGCAGTTTTCAGCTAATGAACACTGAAGCTTTCTTT. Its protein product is CASSFQLMNTEAFF.

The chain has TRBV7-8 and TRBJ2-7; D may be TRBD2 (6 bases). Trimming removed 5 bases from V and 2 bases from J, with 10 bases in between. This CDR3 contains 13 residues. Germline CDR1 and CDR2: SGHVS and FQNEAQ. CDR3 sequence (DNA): TGTGCCAGCAGCCGGGACTCCCCCTACGAGCAGTACTTC. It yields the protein CASSRDSPYEQYF.

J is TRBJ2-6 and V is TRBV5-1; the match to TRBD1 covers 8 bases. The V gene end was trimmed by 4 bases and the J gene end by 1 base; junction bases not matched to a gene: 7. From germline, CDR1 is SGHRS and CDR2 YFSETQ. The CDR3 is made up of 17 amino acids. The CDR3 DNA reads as TGCGCCAGCAGCCCCTGGGGGACAGGATCTGGGGCCAACGTCCTGACTTTC. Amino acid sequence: CASSPWGTGSGANVLTF.

The CDR3 spells CASSAVGQGASEQFF. The DNA of the CDR3 is TGTGCCAGCAGCGCCGTAGGACAGGGGGCTAGTGAGCAGTTCTTC. The chain links TRBV9 to TRBJ2-1; 11 positions match TRBD1. CDR1 and CDR2 (germline): SGDLS, YYNGEE. The length of the CDR3 is 15 residues. With V trimmed by 3 bases and J by 9 bases, 8 bases remained unmatched.

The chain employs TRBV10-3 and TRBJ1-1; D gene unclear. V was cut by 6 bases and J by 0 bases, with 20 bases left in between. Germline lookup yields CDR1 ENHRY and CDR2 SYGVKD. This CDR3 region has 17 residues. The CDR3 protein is CAISQDQAGLVNTEAFF. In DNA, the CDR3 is TGTGCCATCAGCCAAGACCAGGCCGGACTCGTGAACACTGAAGCTTTCTTT.

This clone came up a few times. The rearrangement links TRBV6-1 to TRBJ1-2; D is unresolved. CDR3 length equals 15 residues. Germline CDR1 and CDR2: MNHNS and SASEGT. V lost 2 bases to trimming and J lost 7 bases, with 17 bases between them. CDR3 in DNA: TGTGCCAGCAGTGAATGGGGAAGGATTGTGGGTGGCTACACCTTC. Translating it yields CASSEWGRIVGGYTF.

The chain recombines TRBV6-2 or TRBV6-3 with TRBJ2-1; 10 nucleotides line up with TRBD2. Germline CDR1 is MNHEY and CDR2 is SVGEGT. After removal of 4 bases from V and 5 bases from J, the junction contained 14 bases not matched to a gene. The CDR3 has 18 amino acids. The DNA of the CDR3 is TGTGCCAGCAGTTTCCAACCCCTAAGCGGGGGGGCGCACAATGAGCAGTTCTTC. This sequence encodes CASSFQPLSGGAHNEQFF.

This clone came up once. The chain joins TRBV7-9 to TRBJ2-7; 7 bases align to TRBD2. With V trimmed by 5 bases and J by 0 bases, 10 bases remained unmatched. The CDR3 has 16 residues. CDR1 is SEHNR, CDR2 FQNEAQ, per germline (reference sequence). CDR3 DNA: TGTGCCAGCAGCCCCTTGAGCCGCGGGGGCTCCTACGAGCAGTACTTC. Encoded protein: CASSPLSRGGSYEQYF.

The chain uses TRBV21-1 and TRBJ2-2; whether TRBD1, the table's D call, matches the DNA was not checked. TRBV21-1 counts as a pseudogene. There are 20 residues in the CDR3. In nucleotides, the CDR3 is TGTGCCAGCAGCAAAGTTGGGCTCACTCGGAGGAAAAGGGGGACCGGGGAGCTGTTTTTT. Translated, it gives CASSKVGLTRRKRGTGELFF.

CDR3 region: CASSTPRDRGHKGNQPQHF. CDR3 coding DNA: TGTGCCAGTAGTACCCCCCGGGACAGGGGGCATAAGGGCAATCAGCCCCAGCATTTT. The V gene is TRBV19, the J gene TRBJ1-5, with 12 bases aligning to TRBD1. V lost 4 bases to trimming and J lost 2 bases; unmatched junction nucleotides: 12. The CDR3 is 19 amino acids. Looked up from germline, CDR1 is LNHDA and CDR2 is SQIVND (reference sequence).

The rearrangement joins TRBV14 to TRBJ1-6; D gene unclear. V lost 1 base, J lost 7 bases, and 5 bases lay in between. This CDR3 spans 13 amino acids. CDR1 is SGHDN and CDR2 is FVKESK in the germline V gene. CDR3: CASSQGKNSPLHF. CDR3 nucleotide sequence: TGTGCCAGCAGCCAAGGGAAGAATTCACCCCTCCACTTT. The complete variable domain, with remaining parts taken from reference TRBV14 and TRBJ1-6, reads EAGVTQFPSHSVIEKGQTVTLRCDPISGHDNLYWYRRVMGKEIKFLLHFVKESKQDESGMPNNRFLAERTGGTYSTLKVQPAELEDSGVYFCASSQGKNSPLHFGNGTRLTVT.

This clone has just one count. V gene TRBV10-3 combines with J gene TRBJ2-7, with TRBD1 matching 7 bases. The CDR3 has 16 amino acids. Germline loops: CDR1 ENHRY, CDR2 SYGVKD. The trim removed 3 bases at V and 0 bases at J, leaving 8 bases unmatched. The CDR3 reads CAISDRDRVHSYEQYF. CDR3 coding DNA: TGTGCCATCAGTGACCGCGACAGGGTTCACTCCTACGAGCAGTACTTC.